This T cell receptor beta chain was recovered during a study of blood T cell repertoires in COVID-19. Looked up from germline, CDR1 is SGHTA and CDR2 is FQGTGA. This CDR3 has 13 amino acids. Deletions cut 4 bases from V and 7 bases from J, with 8 bases between. The repertoire was sequenced with immunoSEQ multiplex PCR; TCRdb's copy has only in-frame clones and lacks some. The sample holds 75,000 to 95,000 clones; around 90% are singletons and the top ten take over 4%. This clone was recorded a few times. The V gene is TRBV7-3, the J gene TRBJ1-6; D possibly corresponds to TRBD1 (5 bases). Sequenced input: peripheral blood. The clonotype originates from a man between 45 and 60 years old with active COVID-19. CDR3 residues: CASSWDLNSPLHF. DNA of the CDR3: TGTGCCAGCAGCTGGGACTTGAATTCACCCCTCCACTTT.